Only a few counts were recorded for the clone carrying this T cell receptor (beta chain). Its antigen is as yet unknown. This record belongs to a study of response to subunit inactivated influenza vaccine. General study results and limits: Few additional T cells are recruited per seasonal influenza vaccination, authors suggested.

TCRdb passed the RT-PCR reads through MiXCR, listing each CDR3 protein once. Of about 700,000 distinct CDR3 sequences listed, about 15% are singletons. Looked up from germline, CDR1 is DFQATT and CDR2 is SNEGSKA (reference sequence). V was shortened by 6 bases and J by 0 bases, with 15 bases between the two germline ends. The CDR3 totals 14 residues. This chain joins TRBV20-1 and TRBJ2-7; D call uncertain. This TCR was recovered from a man between 45 and 60 years old who received an inactivated influenza vaccine. Material: PBMCs from blood, obtained less than 15 days before vaccination. This CDR3 reads CSALPRSFSYEQYF. Written as DNA, the CDR3 is TGCAGTGCCCTCCCCAGAAGTTTCTCCTACGAGCAGTACTTC.